This T cell receptor (beta chain) was recovered during a study of T cells after yellow fever vaccination. Germline-derived CDR1 and CDR2 are SEHNR and FQNEAQ (reference sequence). The CDR3 extends over 13 amino acids. V lost 3 bases and J lost 3, with 7 bases in between. This clonotype was recorded many times. TCRdb re-analysed the 5' RACE reads in MiXCR, keeping a single row per CDR3 protein. Here the sample spans a few hundred thousand distinct CDR3 sequences, 4% to 5.5% being singletons. J is TRBJ2-3 and V is TRBV7-9; D gene unclear. The input for sequencing was PBMCs, taken 15 days after the yellow fever booster vaccination. This receptor was taken from a man younger than 35 who received the YFV17D yellow fever vaccine. CDR3 sequence: CASSFRVTDTQYF. Here the CDR3 DNA reads TGTGCCAGCAGCTTTCGGGTAACAGATACGCAGTATTTT.